This TCR beta chain emerged from a study of PD-1 blockade in classical Hodgkin lymphoma. At the level of the study: The nivolumab dose that patients received was 3 mg/kg, given intravenously every 2 weeks.

V lost 3 bases and J 3 bases, leaving 6 bases between the germline ends. The CDR3 is 12 residues long. Germline-derived CDR1 and CDR2 are GTSNPN and SVGIG (reference sequence). With respect to this clone: The antigen remains unidentified.

Sequenced by immunoSEQ multiplex PCR; TCRdb stores in-frame clones only, minus some. The table lists roughly 56,000 clones, approximately 90% of them singletons, with around 8.1% in the top ten. Time point defined: cycle 4 day 1 (C4D1), after about 6 weeks of nivolumab. The patients all showed relapse after autologous stem cell transplantation, while their brentuximab vedotin exposure varied. Study-level findings and limits: The repertoire differences lack a defined cause, possibly disease activity or prior therapy. Complete responders possessed baseline diversity comparable to newly diagnosed patients.

The sample here was peripheral blood mononuclear cells (PBMCs), taken before the fourth cycle of nivolumab. This chain connects TRBV30 to TRBJ1-5; D is undetermined. The origin of this receptor is a human donor with classical Hodgkin lymphoma. DNA for the CDR3: TGTGCCTGGAGCAGGCCCAATCAGCCCCAGCATTTT. This sequence encodes CAWSRPNQPQHF.